These 5 T cell receptor beta chains were all obtained from the same sample, sequenced in a study of blood T cell repertoires in COVID-19. Sequencing used immunoSEQ multiplex PCR; TCRdb keeps in-frame clones, though not all of them. The sample holds around 85,000 clones, around 89% seen once. Sequencing was performed on PBMCs or T cells enriched from blood (not recorded which). These receptors originate from a woman aged 50 to 60 with acute COVID-19.

V and J are TRBV19 and TRBJ2-2; D is unclear. CDR1 and CDR2 (germline): LNHDA, SQIVND (reference sequence). V shed 7 bases and J shed 5 bases, with 17 bases lying between them. The CDR3 covers 15 residues. CDR3 coding DNA: TGTGCCAGTACTACGGCAGGCAGTTGGACCGGGGAGCTGTTTTTT. Protein: CASTTAGSWTGELFF.

This clone was seen a handful of times. The chain couples TRBV19 to TRBJ1-1, with D possibly TRBD1 on 5 matching bases. Trimming stripped 6 bases from V and 5 bases from J, with 13 bases between. Germline CDR1 LNHDA, CDR2 SQIVND (reference sequence). The CDR3 is made up of 13 amino acids. For the CDR3, the DNA is TGTGCCAGTAGGGGACTTGGGGAGACTGAAGCTTTCTTT. It yields the protein CASRGLGETEAFF.

V is TRBV5-1 and J is TRBJ1-3; 7 nucleotides agree with TRBD1. The germline V gene has CDR1 SGHRS and CDR2 YFSETQ. This CDR3 is built from 18 residues. The V gene end was trimmed by 0 bases and the J gene end by 2 bases; junction bases not matched to a gene: 11. In DNA, the CDR3 is TGCGCCAGCAGCTTGGGGGTTGGGGAGACAGGGCCTGGAAACACCATATATTTT. Amino acids: CASSLGVGETGPGNTIYF. Full variable domain (outside the CDR3, taken from reference TRBV5-1 and TRBJ1-3): KAGVTQTPRYLIKTRGQQVTLSCSPISGHRSVSWYQQTPGQGLQFLFEYFSETQRNKGNFPGRFSGRQFSNSRSEMNVSTLELGDSALYLCASSLGVGETGPGNTIYFGEGSWLTVV.

This chain joins TRBV7-9 and TRBJ1-1, with TRBD1 matching over 8 bases. The CDR3 extends over 14 amino acids. After removal of 3 bases from V and 4 bases from J, the junction contained 4 bases not matched to a gene. Germline V gene lookup returns CDR1 SEHNR and CDR2 FQNEAQ (reference sequence). CDR3 region: CASSFEQGVTEAFF. The DNA of the CDR3 is TGTGCCAGCAGCTTCGAACAGGGGGTCACTGAAGCTTTCTTT.

The V gene is TRBV18, the J gene TRBJ1-1; D ambiguous. Germline lookup yields CDR1 KGHSH and CDR2 LQKENI. CDR3 size: 16 residues. The ends were cut back, 2 bases at V and 0 bases at J, with 13 bases in the middle. The CDR3 reads CASSPNAGELNTEAFF. CDR3 DNA: TGTGCCAGCTCACCAAACGCGGGAGAACTGAACACTGAAGCTTTCTTT.